Listed below are T cell receptor beta chains from one sample, sequenced in a study of regulatory T cells in long-lasting Graves disease. TCRdb called the multiplex PCR reads again in MiXCR, with one record for every CDR3 protein. This sample carries 400,000 to 450,000 distinct CDR3 sequences, about 17% of them seen once, and the ten largest clones take 9.5% to 12%. The same sample was also used in a study of T cells in Graves' hyperthyroidism and ophthalmopathy.

Source: peripheral blood mononuclear cells (PBMCs), taken at new diagnosis, from a patient treated with antithyroid drugs. These receptors all stem from a woman aged 25 to 39 with Graves disease. Each CDR3 is given with its conserved first and last residue.

TRBV27,TRBJ2-2,CASSKYRNTGELFF
TRBV28,TRBJ2-1,CASSSRAGEQFF
TRBV27,TRBJ1-5,CASSPSTNQPQHF
TRBV2,TRBJ2-1,CASILYNEQFF
TRBV12-3/TRBV12-4,TRBJ1-5,CASSFGTGTNQPQHF
TRBV19,TRBJ2-5,CASSRWLKETQYF
TRBV3-1,TRBJ2-1,CASKKSDEQFF
TRBV5-1,TRBJ1-5,CASSEDSEGNQPQHF
TRBV4-1,TRBJ1-6,CASSQSGLLNSPLHF
TRBV4-3,TRBJ1-6,CASSQETGNPSPLHF
TRBV6-5,TRBJ2-7,CASSYGGPVSYEQYF
TRBV2,TRBJ2-1,CASSEEGTSSYNEQFF
TRBV27,TRBJ2-3,CASSFGKTDTQYF
TRBV6-2/TRBV6-3,TRBJ2-1,CASSYARVEQFF
TRBV10-3,TRBJ2-7,CAIRRDSSSYEQYF
TRBV28,TRBJ2-3,CASSPGPRDTQYF
TRBV28,TRBJ2-2,CASSPGLATNTGELFF
TRBV7-9,TRBJ2-7,CASSPGAAEQYF
TRBV15,TRBJ2-3,CATSGGQGEADTQYF
TRBV4-1,TRBJ2-1,CASRKGNEQFF
TRBV7-9,TRBJ2-1,CASSSLFSRANEQFF
TRBV3-1,TRBJ1-2,CASSQITARDSTNYGYTF
TRBV9,TRBJ1-1,CASSVGISISTEAFF
TRBV6-1,TRBJ2-2,CASSEYAGGSNTGELFF
TRBV9,TRBJ1-5,CASSVDVGNQPQHF
TRBV7-2,TRBJ2-1,CASSLAVAGPLAYNEQFF
TRBV30,TRBJ2-5,CAWTYGISQQETQYF
TRBV6-1,TRBJ1-1,CASSVRDNTEAFF
TRBV20-1,TRBJ2-5,CSARTEYQETQYF
TRBV5-1,TRBJ1-1,CASSSLTGVAFF
TRBV12-3/TRBV12-4,TRBJ2-3,CASRGGVTDTQYF
TRBV10-3,TRBJ1-5,CAISEGAFINQPQHF
TRBV29-1,TRBJ2-3,CSAAWTSDTQYF
TRBV3-1,TRBJ1-5,CASSQEYGRVNQPQHF
TRBV28,TRBJ1-1,CASSDSLRTEAFF
TRBV2,TRBJ1-3,CASTGTSSGNTIYF
TRBV6-5,TRBJ1-1,CASSFRDRGITEAFF
TRBV6-6,TRBJ2-7,CASSYSTTAGYEQYF
TRBV29-1,TRBJ2-5,CSAHRVETQYF
TRBV7-9,TRBJ2-7,CASSRSPREVYEQYF
TRBV2,TRBJ2-7,CASKGGHEQYF
TRBV12-3/TRBV12-4,TRBJ2-1,CASSILISGYNEQFF
TRBV5-8,TRBJ1-1,CASSLGGGLMYTEAFF
TRBV20-1,TRBJ2-1,CSARDLFAGEYNEQFF
TRBV19,TRBJ1-5,CASSIRAANNQPQHF
TRBV6-5,TRBJ2-1,CASSYSGQLSSYNEQFF
TRBV5-8,TRBJ2-7,CASSLTMEQYF
TRBV19,TRBJ2-1,CASTPGLAGSNEQFF
TRBV6-2/TRBV6-3,TRBJ1-5,CASSYAGGWNQPQHF
TRBV24-1,TRBJ2-5,CATSDSTQGAYQETQYF
TRBV10-3,TRBJ2-6,CAISDGLRGTSGANVLTF
TRBV19,TRBJ2-4,CASSIALAGGALAKNIQYF
TRBV20-1,TRBJ2-3,CSAYPDTQYF